The 29 T cell receptor beta chains below were found in one sample sequenced in a study of stem cell transplantation in POMP-related autoinflammatory disease. Using immunoSEQ multiplex PCR, the repertoire was profiled, and TCRdb retains in-frame clones only, with some absent. The sample carries 7,500 to 10,000 clones, approximately 85% recorded once. The sequencing here drew on CD8+ T cells from PBMCs, taken after stem cell transplantation. The receptors originated from a human patient with POMP-related autoinflammation and immune dysregulation (PRAID). Some T cells may possibly be graft donor cells.

CDR3 protein: CASSEEPDGTYEQYF. CDR3 nucleotide sequence: TGTGCCAGCAGTGAAGAGCCGGACGGAACGTACGAGCAGTACTTC. The chain couples TRBV6-1 to TRBJ2-7; D uncertain. The CDR3 has 15 residues. Trimming took off 1 base at V and 4 bases at J, with 14 bases between the two ends. The germline V gene encodes CDR1 MNHNS and CDR2 SASEGT.

The chain links TRBV6-5 to TRBJ1-5; D is unresolved. The germline gives CDR1 MNHEY, CDR2 SVGAGI. The CDR3 extends over 15 amino acids. The ends were cut back, 0 bases at V and 0 bases at J, with 6 bases in the middle. CDR3 bases: TGTGCCAGCAGTTACTCGAGGTATAGCAATCAGCCCCAGCATTTT. The encoded protein is CASSYSRYSNQPQHF.

The rearrangement uses TRBV7-9 and TRBJ2-7; D is tentatively TRBD1 or TRBD2 (5 bases each). Germline CDR1 is SEHNR and CDR2 is FQNEAQ (reference sequence). With 4 bases removed from V and 0 bases from J, the gap between germline ends came to 7 bases. This CDR3 comprises 13 residues. The CDR3 nucleotides are TGTGCCAGCAGCTGGGGGACCTCCTACGAGCAGTACGTC. It is translated as CASSWGTSYEQYV.

The CDR3 protein is CASSQGTGNEQFF. CDR3 coding DNA: TGCGCCAGCAGCCAAGGGACAGGCAATGAGCAGTTCTTC. V gene TRBV4-1 combines with J gene TRBJ2-1; 7 bases are a match to TRBD1. Germline-derived CDR1 and CDR2 are MGHRA and YSYEKL. J gave up 6 bases and V 1 base, and 0 bases lay outside the gene matches. CDR3 length: 13 amino acids.

This chain connects TRBV12-3 or TRBV12-4 to TRBJ2-7; possible D gene TRBD1, 5 bases. Trimming cost V 6 bases and J 3 bases, with 12 bases left between them. The CDR3 has 13 residues. The CDR3 nucleotides read TGTGCCAGCAGCCCCAGGGTTTACTACGAGCAGTACTTC. This encodes CASSPRVYYEQYF.

The chain is built from TRBV7-8 and TRBJ2-7, with a possible D match to TRBD1 (6 bases). V was trimmed by 4 bases and J by 2 bases, leaving 12 bases between them. The germline V gene encodes CDR1 SGHVS and CDR2 FQNEAQ. This CDR3 spans 14 amino acids. The CDR3 spells CASSSLDSPYEQYF. As DNA, the CDR3 is TGTGCCAGCAGCTCCCTGGACAGTCCCTACGAGCAGTACTTC.

This clone was found once. The rearrangement links TRBV28 to TRBJ1-4, with 7 bases lining up with TRBD1. CDR3 size: 16 residues. With V trimmed by 3 bases and J by 3 bases, 7 bases remained unmatched. Germline assignment: CDR1 MDHEN and CDR2 SYDVKM. The chain's CDR3 is CASSFYRGVANEKLFF. The CDR3 DNA follows: TGTGCCAGCAGTTTTTACAGGGGAGTGGCTAATGAAAAACTGTTTTTT.

This chain uses TRBV6-5 with TRBJ2-7; 7 bases map to TRBD1. This CDR3 has 14 amino acids. The V segment lost 4 bases and the J segment 1 base; nucleotides outside the gene matches: 4. The germline V gene encodes CDR1 MNHEY and CDR2 SVGAGI. Written as DNA, the CDR3 is TGTGCCAGCAGTTGGGACAGCGAATCCTACGAGCAGTACTTC. Its translation: CASSWDSESYEQYF.

The chain combines TRBV3-1 (or the pseudogene TRBV3-2) with TRBJ2-7, with 9 positions matching TRBD2. The junction had 7 bases not matched to a gene; V was cut back by 0 bases and J by 4 bases. The V gene's germline CDR1 is LGHDT and CDR2 YNNKEL (reference sequence). The CDR3 length is 16 residues. In DNA, the CDR3 is TGTGCCAGCAGCCAAGATGTTGGCGGGAGGGGTTACGAGCAGTACTTC. Protein product: CASSQDVGGRGYEQYF.

V usage is TRBV30 and J usage is TRBJ2-5; weak D call: TRBD1 (5 bases). Germline lookup yields CDR1 GTSNPN and CDR2 SVGIG (reference sequence). This CDR3 comprises 14 residues. V lost 1 base to trimming and J lost 0 bases, with 9 bases between them. The CDR3 nucleotides read TGTGCCTGGAGTGGGGCAGGGTACCAAGAGACCCAGTACTTC. Its translation: CAWSGAGYQETQYF.

The chain couples TRBV5-1 to TRBJ1-1; TRBD1 matches 7 bases. This CDR3 contains 16 residues. In germline, CDR1 is SGHRS, CDR2 YFSETQ. Trimming took 4 bases from V and 4 from J; bases not matched to a gene: 13. The CDR3 here is CASSLTADRITTEAFF. The CDR3 DNA reads TGCGCCAGCAGCCTTACGGCGGACAGGATTACCACTGAAGCTTTCTTT.

The chain has TRBV28 and TRBJ2-7; D is unresolved. The CDR3 totals 12 residues. Germline-derived CDR1 and CDR2 are MDHEN and SYDVKM. Trimming cost V 2 bases and J 3 bases, with 5 bases left between them. The CDR3 spells CASSLGRYEQYF. The CDR3 nucleotides are TGTGCCAGCAGTTTAGGGCGCTACGAGCAGTACTTC.

The chain couples TRBV12-3 or TRBV12-4 to TRBJ2-7; no clear D gene. The CDR3 runs 13 residues. The V gene lost 5 bases and the J gene lost 4 bases, with 12 bases spanning the gap. The CDR3 bases are TGTGCCAGCAGTGCACATTTAGGATACGAGCAGTACGTC. Translation gives CASSAHLGYEQYV.

This clone has a single count. The rearrangement uses TRBV5-6 and TRBJ2-7; a weak D match, TRBD2 (6 bases). V was cut by 3 bases and J by 3 bases, with 13 bases left in between. Germline V gene sequence: CDR1 SGHDT, CDR2 YYEEEE. The CDR3 extends over 14 amino acids. In nucleotides, the CDR3 is TGTGCCAGCAGCTCCTTAGCGGACTACTACGAGCAGTACGTC. Its protein product is CASSSLADYYEQYV.

This clone has only a few counts. This chain links TRBV7-9 with TRBJ1-5, with D uncertain. CDR1 is SEHNR, CDR2 FQNEAQ, per germline (reference sequence). V was clipped by 1 base and J by 5 bases, with 6 bases between them. CDR3 size: 13 residues. The CDR3 sequence is CASSLVWDQPQHF. CDR3 DNA sequence: TGTGCCAGCAGCTTAGTATGGGATCAGCCCCAGCATTTT. Full variable domain (remainder filled in from reference TRBV7-9 and TRBJ1-5): DTGVSQNPRHKITKRGQNVTFRCDPISEHNRLYWYRQTLGQGPEFLTYFQNEAQLEKSRLLSDRFSAERPKGSFSTLEIQRTEQGDSAMYLCASSLVWDQPQHFGDGTRLSIL.

The chain couples TRBV4-1 to TRBJ2-1; D gene unclear. The length of the CDR3 is 14 residues. V gave up 0 bases and J gave up 10 bases, with 13 bases separating them. Germline loops: CDR1 MGHRA, CDR2 YSYEKL. CDR3 coding DNA: TGCGCCAGCAGCCAAGAGAACGGCGGAAGGGAGCAGTTCTTC. Encoded protein: CASSQENGGREQFF.

This clone has a single count. The CDR3 nucleotides read TGTGCCAGCAGATACAGCGGGTATTACGAGCAGTACTTC. Protein sequence: CASRYSGYYEQYF. The chain is built from TRBV11-2 and TRBJ2-7, with TRBD2 as a possible D gene (6 bases). V lost 6 bases, J lost 4 bases, and 13 bases lay in between. Germline V gene lookup returns CDR1 SGHAT and CDR2 FQNNGV. The CDR3 loop spans 13 amino acids.

This clone is a singleton in its sample. This rearrangement joins TRBV7-6 to TRBJ2-2; possibly TRBD1 for D (6 bases). The CDR3 is 17 amino acids. The V and J ends lost 5 bases and 0 bases respectively, with 16 bases between them. CDR1 and CDR2 (germline): SGHVS, FNYEAQ. The CDR3 sequence: CASSQRPGTTNTGELFF. CDR3 DNA sequence: TGTGCCAGCAGCCAACGCCCCGGGACAACGAACACCGGGGAGCTGTTTTTT.

The chain couples TRBV7-9 to TRBJ1-1; a weak D match, TRBD1 (5 bases). CDR1 is SEHNR and CDR2 is FQNEAQ in the germline V gene (reference sequence). This CDR3 spans 14 amino acids. V was pared by 5 bases and J by 0 bases, with 10 bases between. The CDR3 sequence: CASSPGRMNTEAFF. The CDR3 coding sequence is TGTGCCAGCAGCCCGGGACGGATGAACACTGAAGCTTTCTTT.

The rearrangement uses TRBV2 and TRBJ2-3; 7 bases align to TRBD1. Germline lookup yields CDR1 SNHLY and CDR2 FYNNEI. The CDR3 is 15 residues long. J lost 3 bases, V lost 3 bases, and 6 bases had no gene match. CDR3 loop: CASSDPGQQTDTQYF. The CDR3 DNA is TGTGCCAGCAGTGATCCGGGACAGCAAACAGATACGCAGTATTTT.

DNA for the CDR3: TGTGCCAGCAGTTACTCCTGGACAGGGAACAATGAGCAGTTCTTC. Protein sequence: CASSYSWTGNNEQFF. The chain uses TRBV6-2 or TRBV6-3 and TRBJ2-1; 8 bases line up with TRBD1. The CDR3 extends over 15 amino acids. After removal of 0 bases from V and 5 bases from J, the junction contained 3 bases not matched to a gene. Germline loops: CDR1 MNHEY, CDR2 SVGEGT.

Only one count was recorded for this clone. The chain recombines TRBV9 with TRBJ2-3; D gene unclear. Germline V lookup: CDR1 SGDLS, CDR2 YYNGEE. V dropped 4 bases and J dropped 1 base, with 13 bases sitting between them. The CDR3 is 15 residues long. This CDR3 reads CASSLGSPGTDTQYF. The DNA of the CDR3 is TGTGCCAGCAGCCTTGGCTCTCCCGGCACAGATACGCAGTATTTT.

The sample holds one count of this clone. The chain is built from TRBV7-6 and TRBJ2-5; 12 bases are shared with TRBD1. The germline gives CDR1 SGHVS, CDR2 FNYEAQ. J gave up 1 base and V 5 bases, and 11 bases lay outside the gene matches. The CDR3 is made up of 18 amino acids. The CDR3 spells CASSPEMWDRGPQETQYF. In DNA, the CDR3 is TGTGCCAGCAGCCCTGAGATGTGGGACAGGGGGCCCCAAGAGACCCAGTACTTC. Full variable domain (missing parts from reference TRBV7-6 and TRBJ2-5): GAGVSQSPRYKVTKRGQDVALRCDPISGHVSLYWYRQALGQGPEFLTYFNYEAQQDKSGLPNDRFSAERPEGSISTLTIQRTEQRDSAMYRCASSPEMWDRGPQETQYFGPGTRLLVL.

The chain couples TRBV18 to TRBJ1-1, with D possibly being TRBD1 (6 bases). This CDR3 is built from 13 residues. V dropped 2 bases and J dropped 5 bases, with 9 bases sitting between them. The germline CDR1 and CDR2 sequences are KGHSH and LQKENI. Here the CDR3 DNA reads TGTGCCAGCTCACCAGGGGGCGTTACTGAAGCTTTCTTT. This codes for CASSPGGVTEAFF.

This clone came up once. The chain uses TRBV27 and TRBJ1-1; the match to TRBD1 covers 9 bases. CDR3 length: 14 amino acids. The germline gives CDR1 MNHEY, CDR2 SMNVEV (reference sequence). The junction had 1 base not matched to a gene; V was cut back by 2 bases and J by 3 bases. The CDR3 DNA is TGTGCCAGCAGTTTAGGGACAGGGTACACTGAAGCTTTCTTT. Protein: CASSLGTGYTEAFF.

Written as DNA, the CDR3 is TGTGCCAGCTCCCCGAGCGGGCCCGGGGAGCTGTTTTTT. Translated, it gives CASSPSGPGELFF. The chain uses TRBV18 and TRBJ2-2, with a weak D call TRBD2 (6 bases). Per the germline V gene, CDR1 is KGHSH and CDR2 is LQKENI. This CDR3 is 13 amino acids long. Trimming removed 6 bases at V and 6 bases at J, with 11 bases between.

V usage is TRBV28 and J usage is TRBJ1-1, with unresolved D. There are 13 residues in the CDR3. With 4 bases removed from V and 3 bases from J, the gap between germline ends came to 9 bases. CDR1 and CDR2 (germline): MDHEN, SYDVKM. Here the CDR3 reads CASSWSGYTEAFF. The CDR3, as DNA: TGTGCCAGCAGTTGGTCGGGGTACACTGAAGCTTTCTTT.

The V call is TRBV19, the J call TRBJ1-2; 10 bases map to TRBD1. Germline values: CDR1 LNHDA, CDR2 SQIVND (reference sequence). The CDR3 consists of 15 residues. V gave up 8 bases and J gave up 4 bases; unmatched junction bases: 10. The CDR3 bases are TGTGCCAGTCTTTGGTCGACAGGGGGCATCTATGGCTACACCTTC. Its protein product is CASLWSTGGIYGYTF.

The CDR3 DNA is TGCGCCAGCAGTGAGTATCCCGGTCCTGGGGCCAACGTCCTGACTTTC. Translating gives CASSEYPGPGANVLTF. The rearrangement joins TRBV10-1 to TRBJ2-6; D unclear. Germline CDR1 reads WNHNN; CDR2 reads SYGVQD (reference sequence). V was shortened by 1 base and J by 2 bases, with 9 bases between the two germline ends. This CDR3 comprises 16 residues.